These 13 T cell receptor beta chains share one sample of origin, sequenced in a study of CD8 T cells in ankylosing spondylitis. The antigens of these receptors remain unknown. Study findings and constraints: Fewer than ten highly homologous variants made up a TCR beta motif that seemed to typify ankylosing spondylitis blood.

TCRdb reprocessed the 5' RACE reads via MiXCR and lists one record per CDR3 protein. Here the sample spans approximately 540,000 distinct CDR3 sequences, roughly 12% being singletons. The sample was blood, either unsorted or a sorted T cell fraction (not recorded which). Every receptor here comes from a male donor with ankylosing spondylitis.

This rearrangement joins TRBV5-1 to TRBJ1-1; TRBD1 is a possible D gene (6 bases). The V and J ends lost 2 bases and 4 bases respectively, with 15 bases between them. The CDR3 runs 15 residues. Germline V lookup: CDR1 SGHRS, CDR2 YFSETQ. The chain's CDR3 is CASSFRGHPGTEAFF. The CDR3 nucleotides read TGCGCCAGCAGCTTCAGGGGCCACCCGGGCACTGAAGCTTTCTTT.

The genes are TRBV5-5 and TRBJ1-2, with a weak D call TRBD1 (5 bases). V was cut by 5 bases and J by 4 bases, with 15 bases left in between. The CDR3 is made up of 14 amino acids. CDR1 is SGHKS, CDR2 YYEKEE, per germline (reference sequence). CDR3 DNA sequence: TGTGCCAGCAGTTCAGGGAATTCCCGCTATGGCTACACCTTC. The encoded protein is CASSSGNSRYGYTF.

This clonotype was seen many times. The CDR3 loop reads CASSSGGGAETQYF. The DNA for the CDR3 is TGCGCCAGCAGCAGCGGGGGGGGAGCAGAGACCCAGTACTTC. This sequence joins TRBV10-2 and TRBJ2-5; 10 nucleotides agree with TRBD2. Germline V gives CDR1 WSHSY, CDR2 SAAADI. The CDR3 totals 14 residues. The junction had 5 bases not matched to a gene; V was cut back by 6 bases and J by 4 bases.

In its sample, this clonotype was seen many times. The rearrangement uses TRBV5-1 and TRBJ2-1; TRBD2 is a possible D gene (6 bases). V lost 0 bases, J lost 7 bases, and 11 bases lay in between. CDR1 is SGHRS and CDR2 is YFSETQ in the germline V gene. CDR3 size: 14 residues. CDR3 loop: CASSLASGDNEQFF. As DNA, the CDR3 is TGCGCCAGCAGCTTGGCTTCGGGAGATAATGAGCAGTTCTTC.

CDR3 sequence: CASSQDRARNEQFF. The CDR3 DNA follows: TGTGCCAGCAGCCAAGACCGGGCGAGAAACGAGCAGTTCTTC. The genes are TRBV3-1 and TRBJ2-1, with D unclear. Germline CDR1 and CDR2: LGHDT and YNNKEL (reference sequence). The CDR3 totals 14 residues. V was pared by 0 bases and J by 10 bases, with 13 bases between.

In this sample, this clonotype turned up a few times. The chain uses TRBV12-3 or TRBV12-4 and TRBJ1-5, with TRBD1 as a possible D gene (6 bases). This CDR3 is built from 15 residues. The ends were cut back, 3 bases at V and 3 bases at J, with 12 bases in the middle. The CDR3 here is CASSFSPGANQPQHF. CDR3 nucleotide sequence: TGTGCCAGCAGTTTTTCCCCAGGGGCCAATCAGCCCCAGCATTTT.

CDR3 DNA: TGTGCCAGTAGTTCCCCCGGCAAGGGGAATGGAGATACGCAGTATTTT. Translated, it gives CASSSPGKGNGDTQYF. The chain joins TRBV19 to TRBJ2-3; tentatively, D is TRBD1 (5 bases). V lost 5 bases and J 5 bases, leaving 20 bases between the germline ends. The CDR3 covers 16 residues. Germline CDR1 LNHDA, CDR2 SQIVND (reference sequence).

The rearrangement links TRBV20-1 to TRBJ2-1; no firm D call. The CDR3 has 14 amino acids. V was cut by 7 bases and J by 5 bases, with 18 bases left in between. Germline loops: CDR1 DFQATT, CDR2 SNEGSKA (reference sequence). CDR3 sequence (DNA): TGCAGTGGTCGGTCTCCGCGAGAGAACAATGAGCAGTTCTTC. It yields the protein CSGRSPRENNEQFF.

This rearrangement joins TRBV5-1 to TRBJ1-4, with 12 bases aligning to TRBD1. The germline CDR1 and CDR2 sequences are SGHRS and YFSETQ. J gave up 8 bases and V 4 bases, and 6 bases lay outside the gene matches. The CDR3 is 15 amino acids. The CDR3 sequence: CASSVGTGGKEKLFF. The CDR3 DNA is TGCGCCAGCAGCGTGGGGACAGGGGGCAAAGAAAAACTGTTTTTT.

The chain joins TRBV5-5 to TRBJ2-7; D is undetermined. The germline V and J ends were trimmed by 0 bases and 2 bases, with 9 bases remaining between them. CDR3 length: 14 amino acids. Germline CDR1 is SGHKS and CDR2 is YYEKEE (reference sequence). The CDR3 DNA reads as TGTGCCAGCAGCTTGGGCAGACCTGCCTACGAGCAGTACGTC. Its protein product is CASSLGRPAYEQYV.

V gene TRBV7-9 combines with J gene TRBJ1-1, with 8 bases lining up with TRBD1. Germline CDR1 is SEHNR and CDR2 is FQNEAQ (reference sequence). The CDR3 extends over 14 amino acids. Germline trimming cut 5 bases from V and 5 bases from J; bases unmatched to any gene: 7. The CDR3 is CASSTGQGETEAFF. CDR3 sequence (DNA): TGTGCCAGCAGCACAGGACAGGGTGAGACTGAAGCTTTCTTT.

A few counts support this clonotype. CDR3 loop: CASRGGLAFTDTQYF. The CDR3 DNA reads TGCGCCAGCAGGGGGGGACTAGCATTCACAGATACGCAGTATTTT. The V and J genes are TRBV10-2 and TRBJ2-3; TRBD2 matches 9 bases. The CDR3 is 15 residues long. Trimming took 6 bases from V and 2 from J; bases not matched to a gene: 6. CDR1 is WSHSY, CDR2 SAAADI, per germline.

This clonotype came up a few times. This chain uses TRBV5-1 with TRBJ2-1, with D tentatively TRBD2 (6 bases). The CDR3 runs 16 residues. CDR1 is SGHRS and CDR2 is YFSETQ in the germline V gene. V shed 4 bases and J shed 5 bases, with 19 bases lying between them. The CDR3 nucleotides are TGCGCCAGCAGCATGGGAGCGGCAGGGAGGAACAATGAGCAGTTCTTC. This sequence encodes CASSMGAAGRNNEQFF.